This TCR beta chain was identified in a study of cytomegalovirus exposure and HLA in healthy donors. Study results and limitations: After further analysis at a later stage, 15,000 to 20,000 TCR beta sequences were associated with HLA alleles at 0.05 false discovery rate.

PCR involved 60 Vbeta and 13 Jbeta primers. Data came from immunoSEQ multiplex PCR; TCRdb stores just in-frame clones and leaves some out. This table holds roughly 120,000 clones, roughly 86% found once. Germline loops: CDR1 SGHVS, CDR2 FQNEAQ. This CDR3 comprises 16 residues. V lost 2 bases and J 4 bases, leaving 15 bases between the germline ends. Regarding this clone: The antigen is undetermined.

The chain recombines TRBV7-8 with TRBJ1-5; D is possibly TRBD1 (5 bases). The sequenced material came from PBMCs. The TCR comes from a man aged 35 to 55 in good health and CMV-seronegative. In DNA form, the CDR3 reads TGTGCCAGCAGCTTAAGAGTCGGGGGGGGAAATCAGCCCCAGCATTTT. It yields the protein CASSLRVGGGNQPQHF. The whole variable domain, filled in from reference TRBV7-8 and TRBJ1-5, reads GAGVSQSPRYKVAKRGQDVALRCDPISGHVSLFWYQQALGQGPEFLTYFQNEAQLDKSGLPSDRFFAERPEGSVSTLKIQRTQQEDSAVYLCASSLRVGGGNQPQHFGDGTRLSIL.